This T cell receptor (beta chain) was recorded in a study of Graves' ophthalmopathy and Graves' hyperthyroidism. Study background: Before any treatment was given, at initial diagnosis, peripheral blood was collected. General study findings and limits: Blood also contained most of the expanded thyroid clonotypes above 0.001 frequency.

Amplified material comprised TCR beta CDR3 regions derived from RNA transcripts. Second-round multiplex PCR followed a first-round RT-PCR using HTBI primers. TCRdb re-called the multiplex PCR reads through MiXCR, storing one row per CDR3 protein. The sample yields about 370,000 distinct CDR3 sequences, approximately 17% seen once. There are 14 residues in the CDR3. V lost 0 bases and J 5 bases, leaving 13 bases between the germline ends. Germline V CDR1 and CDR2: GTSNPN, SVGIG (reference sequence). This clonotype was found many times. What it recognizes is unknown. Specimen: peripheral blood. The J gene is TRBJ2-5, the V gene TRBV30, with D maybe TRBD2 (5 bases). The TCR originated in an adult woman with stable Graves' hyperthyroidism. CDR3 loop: CAWSVRSSAETQYF. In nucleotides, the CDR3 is TGTGCCTGGAGTGTACGGAGTAGCGCGGAGACCCAGTACTTC. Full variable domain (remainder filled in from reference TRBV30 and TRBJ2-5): SQTIHQWPATLVQPVGSPLSLECTVEGTSNPNLYWYRQAAGRGLQLLFYSVGIGQISSEVPQNLSASRPQDRQFILSSKKLLLSDSGFYLCAWSVRSSAETQYFGPGTRLLVL.